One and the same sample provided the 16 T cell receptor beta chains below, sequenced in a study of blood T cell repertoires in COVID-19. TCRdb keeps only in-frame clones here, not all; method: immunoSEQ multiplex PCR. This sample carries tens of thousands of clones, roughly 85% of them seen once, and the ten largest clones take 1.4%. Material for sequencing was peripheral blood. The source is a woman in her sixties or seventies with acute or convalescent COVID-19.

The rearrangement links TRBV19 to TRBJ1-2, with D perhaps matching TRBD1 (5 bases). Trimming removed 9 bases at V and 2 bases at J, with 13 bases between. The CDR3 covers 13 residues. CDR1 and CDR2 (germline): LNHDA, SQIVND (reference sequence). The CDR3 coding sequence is TGTGCCAGCAGGACACTGACGAACTATGGCTACACCTTC. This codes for CASRTLTNYGYTF.

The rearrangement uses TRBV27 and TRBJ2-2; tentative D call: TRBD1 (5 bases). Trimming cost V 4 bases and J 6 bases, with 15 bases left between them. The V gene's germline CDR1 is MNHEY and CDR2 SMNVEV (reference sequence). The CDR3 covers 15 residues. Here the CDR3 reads CASSYGPWGAGELFF. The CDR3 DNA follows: TGTGCCAGCAGTTACGGTCCTTGGGGCGCCGGGGAGCTGTTTTTT.

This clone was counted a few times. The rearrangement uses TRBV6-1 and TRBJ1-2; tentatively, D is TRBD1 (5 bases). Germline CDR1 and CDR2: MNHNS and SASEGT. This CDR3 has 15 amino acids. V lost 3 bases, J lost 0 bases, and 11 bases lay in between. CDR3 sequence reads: CASSETVKSNYGYTF. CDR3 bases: TGTGCCAGCAGTGAGACAGTGAAATCTAACTATGGCTACACCTTC.

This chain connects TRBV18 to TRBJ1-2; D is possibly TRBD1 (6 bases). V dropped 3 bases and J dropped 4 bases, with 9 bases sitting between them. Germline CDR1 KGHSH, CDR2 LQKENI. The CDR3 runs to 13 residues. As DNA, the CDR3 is TGTGCCAGCTCACCGGACAGTGTCTATGGCTACACCTTC. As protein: CASSPDSVYGYTF.

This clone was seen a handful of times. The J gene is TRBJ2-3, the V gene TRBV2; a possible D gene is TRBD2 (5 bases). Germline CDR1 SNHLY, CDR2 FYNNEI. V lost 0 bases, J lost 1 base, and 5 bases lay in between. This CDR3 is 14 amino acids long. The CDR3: CASSEAGGTDTQYF. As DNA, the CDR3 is TGTGCCAGCAGTGAAGCGGGAGGCACAGATACGCAGTATTTT.

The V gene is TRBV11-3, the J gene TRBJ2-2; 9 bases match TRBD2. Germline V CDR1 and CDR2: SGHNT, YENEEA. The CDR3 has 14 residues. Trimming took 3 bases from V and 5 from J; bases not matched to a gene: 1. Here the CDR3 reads CASSFTSGTGELFF. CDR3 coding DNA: TGTGCCAGCAGCTTCACTAGCGGGACCGGGGAGCTGTTTTTT.

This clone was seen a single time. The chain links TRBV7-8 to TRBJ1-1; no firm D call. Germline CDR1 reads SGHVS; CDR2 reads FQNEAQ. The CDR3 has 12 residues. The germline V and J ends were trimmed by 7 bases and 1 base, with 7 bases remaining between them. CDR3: CASTRANTEAFF. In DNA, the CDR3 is TGTGCCAGCACCCGGGCGAACACTGAAGCTTTCTTT.

The CDR3 nucleotides read TGCGCCAGCAGGGGACAGGGGGACACTGAAGCTTTCTTT. Protein sequence: CASRGQGDTEAFF. The chain combines TRBV5-1 with TRBJ1-1; 11 nucleotides agree with TRBD1. The CDR3 has 13 residues. The ends lost 5 bases at V and 3 bases at J; junction bases unmatched: 0. From germline, CDR1 is SGHRS and CDR2 YFSETQ. Full variable domain (outside the CDR3, taken from reference TRBV5-1 and TRBJ1-1): KAGVTQTPRYLIKTRGQQVTLSCSPISGHRSVSWYQQTPGQGLQFLFEYFSETQRNKGNFPGRFSGRQFSNSRSEMNVSTLELGDSALYLCASRGQGDTEAFFGQGTRLTVV.

CDR3 sequence reads: CASSHGREHRTQYF. DNA of the CDR3: TGTGCCAGCAGCCACGGGAGAGAGCACCGAACGCAGTATTTT. The chain carries TRBV5-5 and TRBJ2-3; perhaps TRBD2 as D (6 bases). Per the germline V gene, CDR1 is SGHKS and CDR2 is YYEKEE (reference sequence). The CDR3 has 14 amino acids. Deletions cut 4 bases from V and 9 bases from J, with 18 bases between.

CDR3 in amino acids: CASSPTTGGISTDTQYF. The CDR3 DNA sequence: TGTGCCAGCAGTCCGACGACAGGGGGGATTAGCACAGATACGCAGTATTTT. The J gene is TRBJ2-3, the V gene TRBV27; 9 bases fit TRBD1. The CDR3 is 17 amino acids. Germline CDR1 MNHEY, CDR2 SMNVEV (reference sequence). Trimming took 5 bases from V and 0 from J; bases not matched to a gene: 9.

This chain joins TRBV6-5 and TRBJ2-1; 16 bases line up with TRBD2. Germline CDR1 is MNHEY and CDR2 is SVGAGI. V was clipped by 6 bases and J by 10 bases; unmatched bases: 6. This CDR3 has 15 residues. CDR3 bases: TGTGCCAGCAGAGGGACTAGCGGGGGGGCACGGGAGCAGTTCTTC. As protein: CASRGTSGGAREQFF.

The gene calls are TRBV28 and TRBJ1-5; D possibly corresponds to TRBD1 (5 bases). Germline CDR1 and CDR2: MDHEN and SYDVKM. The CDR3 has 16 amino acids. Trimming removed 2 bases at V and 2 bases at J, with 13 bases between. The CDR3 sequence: CASSLTGGFGNQPQHF. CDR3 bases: TGTGCCAGCAGTTTAACGGGGGGTTTCGGCAATCAGCCCCAGCATTTT.

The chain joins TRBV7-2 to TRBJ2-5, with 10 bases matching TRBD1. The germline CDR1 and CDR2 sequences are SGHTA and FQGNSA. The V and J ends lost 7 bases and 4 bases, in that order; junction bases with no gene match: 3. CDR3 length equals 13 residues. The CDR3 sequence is CASNRDRGETQYF. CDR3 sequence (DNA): TGTGCCAGCAACAGGGACAGGGGAGAGACCCAGTACTTC.

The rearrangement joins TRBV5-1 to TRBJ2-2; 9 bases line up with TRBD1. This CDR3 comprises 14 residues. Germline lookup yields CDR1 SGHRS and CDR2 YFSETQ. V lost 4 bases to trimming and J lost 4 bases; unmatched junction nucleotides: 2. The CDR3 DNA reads TGCGCCAGCAGCGTGACAGGGGGCACCGGGGAGCTGTTTTTT. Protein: CASSVTGGTGELFF.

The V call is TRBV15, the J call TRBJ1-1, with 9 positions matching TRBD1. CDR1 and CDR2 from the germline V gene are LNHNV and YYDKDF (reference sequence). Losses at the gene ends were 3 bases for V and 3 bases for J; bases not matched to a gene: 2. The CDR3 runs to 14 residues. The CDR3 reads CATSRDRGYTEAFF. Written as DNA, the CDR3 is TGTGCCACCAGCAGGGACAGGGGATACACTGAAGCTTTCTTT.

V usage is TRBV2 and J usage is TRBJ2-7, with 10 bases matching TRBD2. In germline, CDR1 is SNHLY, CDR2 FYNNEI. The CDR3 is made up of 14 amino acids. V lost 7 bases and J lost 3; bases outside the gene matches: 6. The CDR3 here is CASMIAGGLYEQYF. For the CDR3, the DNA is TGTGCCAGCATGATAGCGGGGGGCCTCTACGAGCAGTACTTC.